This T cell receptor beta chain was recovered during a study of T cell repertoires in aging, cancer and after chemotherapy. Across the whole study: Paired samples before and after chemotherapy came from chronic lymphocytic leukemia patients on fludarabine- or bendamustine-based regimens.

Peripheral blood genomic DNA, not sorted cells or RNA, was the template. Rearranged V-D-J TRB sequences were amplified with a mixed TRB-A/B primer pool. TCRdb re-derived calls from the multiplex PCR reads in MiXCR, one entry per CDR3 protein. The data hold 10,000 to 15,000 distinct CDR3 sequences, with around 30% observed a single time. Study-level results: Age-matched healthy donors had significantly more diverse, less clonal blood TCR repertoires than untreated cancer patients. In healthy donors, age-related TCR diversity loss mainly reflected lost richness.

With respect to this clonotype: The antigen is unknown. An end of the junction differs from the germline gene, which may be a read error.

The germline V gene encodes CDR1 LGHNA and CDR2 YSLEER. The CDR3 extends over 15 amino acids. The source material was blood. This TCR derives from a human donor with a blood cancer. The V gene is TRBV4-3, the J gene TRBJ1-6; maybe TRBD1 (5 bases). The CDR3: CASMAGPLYNSPLHF. The DNA for the CDR3 is TGTGCCAGCATGGCAGGGCCGCTCTATAATTCACCCCTCCACTTT.